This record concerns one T cell receptor (beta chain) sequence. The CDR3 runs to 15 residues. Trimming shortened V by 4 bases and J by 7 bases, and 20 bases separated the two germline ends. CDR1 and CDR2 from the germline V gene are SGDLS and YYNGEE. TCRdb's copy holds only in-frame clones and misses some; the assay was immunoSEQ multiplex PCR. The table lists some 94,000 clones, around 95% of them singletons. These data are taken from a study of OX40 agonist ivuxolimab in advanced cancers. The genes are TRBV9 and TRBJ1-2, with a possible D match to TRBD1 (6 bases). Sequencing used CD4+ or CD8+ T cells sorted from blood, obtained in a trial of the OX40 agonist ivuxolimab. The sequence was collected from an adult with an advanced solid tumor such as melanoma, head and neck, liver or kidney cancer. The DNA for the CDR3 is TGTGCCAGCAGCCGCTTAGGGGGAGAATCGGGTGGCTACACCTTC. Translating it yields CASSRLGGESGGYTF.